The 18 T cell receptor beta chains in this list originate from one sample, sequenced in a study of regulatory T cells in long-lasting Graves disease. With iRepertoire HTBI primers and Arm-PCR of CDR3 regions, TCR beta libraries were built. TCRdb fed the multiplex PCR reads into MiXCR, producing one record per CDR3 protein. The table has a few hundred thousand distinct CDR3 sequences, about 16% seen once. The time point is: newly diagnosed GD, antithyroid drugs for less than 3 months. The TCR library was made from RNA that had been extracted from PBMCs in TRIzol. Sequenced here: peripheral blood mononuclear cells (PBMCs), sampled at new diagnosis, from a patient treated with antithyroid drugs. Every receptor here comes from a female donor with Graves disease.

This clonotype was counted ten times or more. Since a much larger clone is just one base distant, this may be a read error. This CDR3 reads CASSFKIGTDTQYF. The CDR3 DNA is TGTGCCAGCAGCTTCAAGATTGGCACAGATACGCAGTATTTT. This sequence joins TRBV11-2 and TRBJ2-3; D is unclear. Germline CDR1 SGHAT, CDR2 FQNNGV. CDR3 size: 14 residues. Trimming took off 3 bases at V and 1 base at J, with 8 bases between the two ends.

This clonotype was recorded many times. The J gene is TRBJ1-1, the V gene TRBV20-1; TRBD1 matches 11 bases. Trimming cost V 1 base and J 3 bases; bases outside gene matches: 1. CDR1 and CDR2 (germline): DFQATT, SNEGSKA (reference sequence). CDR3 size: 14 residues. Here the CDR3 DNA reads TGCAGTGCTAGAGGGGACAGGGGGGACACTGAAGCTTTCTTT. This codes for CSARGDRGDTEAFF.

The sample holds many counts of this clonotype. The rearrangement joins TRBV18 to TRBJ2-7; TRBD1 agrees at 9 bases. CDR1 and CDR2 (germline): KGHSH, LQKENI. The CDR3 extends over 14 amino acids. Germline trimming cut 4 bases from V and 3 bases from J; bases unmatched to any gene: 4. The CDR3 loop is CASSLGQGNYEQYF. CDR3 coding DNA: TGTGCCAGCTCACTGGGACAGGGAAACTACGAGCAGTACTTC.

J is TRBJ2-7 and V is TRBV5-4, with 7 bases identical to TRBD1. From germline, CDR1 is SGHNT and CDR2 YYREEE (reference sequence). V trimming: 3 bases; J trimming: 6 bases; junction bases outside the gene matches: 9. The CDR3 length is 14 residues. The CDR3: CASSSDRITGEQYF. The DNA of the CDR3 is TGTGCCAGCAGCTCGGACAGGATAACGGGCGAGCAGTACTTC.

There are many counts of this clonotype. This rearrangement joins TRBV20-1 to TRBJ2-2, with 7 bases matching TRBD2. The CDR3 length is 14 residues. The V gene's germline CDR1 is DFQATT and CDR2 SNEGSKA (reference sequence). The junction had 7 bases not matched to a gene; V was cut back by 4 bases and J by 5 bases. Here the CDR3 reads CSATLGRVTGELFF. The CDR3, as DNA: TGCAGTGCTACTTTAGGGAGGGTTACCGGGGAGCTGTTTTTT.

Ten or more counts support this clonotype. The J gene is TRBJ1-5, the V gene TRBV27; D not certain. Germline-derived CDR1 and CDR2 are MNHEY and SMNVEV (reference sequence). The V gene lost 3 bases and the J gene lost 5 bases, with 8 bases spanning the gap. The CDR3 length is 13 residues. CDR3 amino acids: CASSFFPDQPQHF. CDR3 sequence (DNA): TGTGCCAGCAGTTTTTTTCCGGATCAGCCCCAGCATTTT.

This clonotype was observed a few times. This rearrangement joins TRBV6-1 to TRBJ2-2; maybe TRBD2 (6 bases). Germline values: CDR1 MNHNS, CDR2 SASEGT. Trimming pared 8 bases from V and 6 bases from J, leaving 16 bases between. The CDR3 consists of 14 residues. CDR3 nucleotides: TGTGCCAGCTCCGGGGGTATTTTACCCGGGGAGCTGTTTTTT. It yields the protein CASSGGILPGELFF.

This clonotype was recorded many times. The genes are TRBV11-3 and TRBJ2-1; D is uncertain. In germline, CDR1 is SGHNT, CDR2 YENEEA. V was cut by 4 bases and J by 4 bases, with 14 bases left in between. The CDR3 contains 15 residues. In nucleotides, the CDR3 is TGTGCCAGCAGCTCGAACTGGGAACATTACAATGAGCAGTTCTTC. It translates to CASSSNWEHYNEQFF.

This clonotype was detected many times. This chain connects TRBV6-5 to TRBJ1-6; TRBD1 might be the D (5 bases). Germline loops: CDR1 MNHEY, CDR2 SVGAGI. CDR3 length: 12 amino acids. Trimming took 0 bases from V and 14 from J, leaving 8 bases between them. The CDR3 nucleotides read TGTGCCAGCAGTTACTCGGGGGGGGCCCTCCACTTT. Its protein is CASSYSGGALHF.

This clonotype was recorded many times. The V call is TRBV25-1, the J call TRBJ2-2, with D possibly TRBD2 on 6 matching bases. Trimming took 2 bases from V and 3 from J, leaving 10 bases between them. The CDR3 consists of 15 residues. Looked up from germline, CDR1 is MGHDK and CDR2 is SYGVNS. CDR3 bases: TGTGCCAGCAGTGAAGGGAAGCGGGACACCGGGGAGCTGTTTTTT. Protein: CASSEGKRDTGELFF. Combining the CDR3 with reference TRBV25-1 and TRBJ2-2 gives the whole variable domain EADIYQTPRYLVIGTGKKITLECSQTMGHDKMYWYQQDPGMELHLIHYSYGVNSTEKGDLSSESTVSRIRTEHFPLTLESARPSHTSQYLCASSEGKRDTGELFFGEGSRLTVL.

At least ten counts were recorded for this clonotype. The J gene is TRBJ1-4, the V gene TRBV20-1, with TRBD1 matching over 12 bases. V trimming: 0 bases; J trimming: 3 bases; junction bases outside the gene matches: 8. CDR1 is DFQATT and CDR2 is SNEGSKA in the germline V gene (reference sequence). The CDR3 runs 18 residues. CDR3 DNA: TGCAGTGCTAGAGATAGTTCGGGACAGGGGGCGTCTAATGAAAAACTGTTTTTT. This codes for CSARDSSGQGASNEKLFF.

This clonotype has at least ten counts. The V and J genes are TRBV15 and TRBJ2-5; no clear D. This CDR3 has 13 residues. V was trimmed by 6 bases and J by 1 base, leaving 9 bases between them. Germline assignment: CDR1 LNHNV and CDR2 YYDKDF (reference sequence). The CDR3 reads CATRITAQETQYF. In DNA form, the CDR3 reads TGTGCCACCAGAATCACAGCCCAAGAGACCCAGTACTTC.

This clonotype was seen at least ten times. The V call is TRBV6-2 or TRBV6-3, the J call TRBJ2-6; 7 bases agree with TRBD1. CDR3 length equals 15 residues. Germline trimming cut 4 bases from V and 0 bases from J; bases unmatched to any gene: 0. CDR1 MNHEY and CDR2 SVGEGT come from the germline V gene. The CDR3: CASSWDSSGANVLTF. The CDR3 DNA sequence: TGTGCCAGCAGTTGGGACAGCTCTGGGGCCAACGTCCTGACTTTC.

This clonotype was observed at least ten times. V is TRBV18 and J is TRBJ1-4, with D possibly matching TRBD1 (5 bases). The CDR3 consists of 15 residues. CDR1 is KGHSH, CDR2 LQKENI, per germline. The V gene lost 0 bases and the J gene lost 8 bases, with 13 bases spanning the gap. The CDR3 DNA reads TGTGCCAGCTCACCACCGGGTGACAGTGGCGAAAAACTGTTTTTT. This encodes CASSPPGDSGEKLFF.

This chain links TRBV7-9 with TRBJ2-1, with 7 nucleotides matching TRBD1. Germline lookup yields CDR1 SEHNR and CDR2 FQNEAQ (reference sequence). V was clipped by 6 bases and J by 2 bases; unmatched bases: 7. The length of the CDR3 is 15 residues. CDR3 nucleotide sequence: TGTGCCAGCAGATTCGATGGGACAGCCTACAATGAGCAGTTCTTC. Translating it yields CASRFDGTAYNEQFF.

Ten or more counts support this clonotype. This chain connects TRBV7-3 to TRBJ2-5, with D unclear. The V and J ends lost 1 base and 2 bases respectively, with 5 bases between them. The CDR3 is 13 residues long. In germline, CDR1 is SGHTA, CDR2 FQGTGA. CDR3 residues: CASSLNSQETQYF. The CDR3 nucleotides read TGTGCCAGCAGCTTAAACAGTCAAGAGACCCAGTACTTC.

This clonotype was detected only a few times. The V call is TRBV7-8, the J call TRBJ2-7; TRBD1 matches at 10 bases. The trim removed 1 base at V and 7 bases at J, leaving 10 bases unmatched. The germline gives CDR1 SGHVS, CDR2 FQNEAQ. CDR3 size: 16 residues. The CDR3, as DNA: TGTGCCAGCAGCTTAGTGGGACAGGGGTGGGTAACAGAGCAGTACTTC. Translated: CASSLVGQGWVTEQYF.

Ten or more counts support this clonotype. V usage is TRBV7-8 and J usage is TRBJ1-5; D might be TRBD1 (6 bases). Trimming removed 2 bases from V and 1 base from J, with 9 bases in between. CDR3 length equals 15 residues. Germline V gene lookup returns CDR1 SGHVS and CDR2 FQNEAQ. CDR3 residues: CASSLYRASNQPQHF. For the CDR3, the DNA is TGTGCCAGCAGCTTATACAGGGCCAGCAATCAGCCCCAGCATTTT.